This entry describes one T cell receptor (beta chain). The antigen remains unidentified. From 5'RACE with constant-segment primers came TCR alpha and TCR beta cDNA libraries that carried sample barcodes and UMIs. TCRdb analysed the 5' RACE reads with MiXCR anew, one entry per CDR3 protein. The sample consists of about 190,000 distinct CDR3 sequences, roughly a fifth of them appearing once. This entry belongs to a study of T-cell memory formation after mild COVID-19. Regarding the study as a whole: Pre-infection memory contained some responding clones, which suggested that cross-reactive memory had joined. The main location of contracting CD4+ clones was CM and EM, and that of contracting CD8+ clones was EMRA.

Sequenced: PBMCs or a T cell subset sorted from them (not recorded which). The sequence derives from an adult woman who had mild COVID-19 (a few samples of this study predate the infection). Cell type and time point are not known.

DNA of the CDR3: TGCAGCGTTGGAGGGACGGGTATAGCGGAATTCCACGAGACCCAGTACTTC. Protein product: CSVGGTGIAEFHETQYF. This sequence joins TRBV29-1 and TRBJ2-5, with D possibly TRBD2 on 6 matching bases. Trimming took 4 bases from V and 5 from J, leaving 26 bases between them. CDR1 and CDR2 from the germline V gene are SQVTM and ANQGSEA. The CDR3 extends over 17 amino acids.